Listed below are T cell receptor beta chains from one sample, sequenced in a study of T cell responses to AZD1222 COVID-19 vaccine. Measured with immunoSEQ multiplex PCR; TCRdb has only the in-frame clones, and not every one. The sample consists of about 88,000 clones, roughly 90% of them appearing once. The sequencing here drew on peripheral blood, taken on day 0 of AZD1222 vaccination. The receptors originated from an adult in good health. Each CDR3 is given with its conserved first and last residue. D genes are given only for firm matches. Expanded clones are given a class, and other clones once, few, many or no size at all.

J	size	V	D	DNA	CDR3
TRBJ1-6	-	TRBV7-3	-	TGTGCCAGCAGCCCAGGGTACGGTTCACCCCTCCACTTT	CASSPGYGSPLHF
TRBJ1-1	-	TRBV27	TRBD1	TGTGCCAGCAGTCGCTCGGGAGGGGGCGAAGGGAACACTGAAGCTTTCTTT	CASSRSGGGEGNTEAFF
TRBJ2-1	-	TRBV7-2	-	TGTGCCAGCAGCTTACCCCAGGGATCGAATGAGCAGTTCTTC	CASSLPQGSNEQFF
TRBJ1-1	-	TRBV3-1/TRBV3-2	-	TGTGCCAGCAGCCAAGTCCCTGGAAACACTGAAGCTTTCTTT	CASSQVPGNTEAFF
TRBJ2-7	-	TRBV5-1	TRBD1	TGCGCCAGCAGCTTGTCTGACAGGGATGTGCAGTACTTC	CASSLSDRDVQYF
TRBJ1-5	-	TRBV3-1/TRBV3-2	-	TGTGCCAGCAGCCAAGATAAAATGGGTTTTAGCAATCAGCCCCAGCATTTT	CASSQDKMGFSNQPQHF
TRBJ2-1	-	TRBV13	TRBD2	TGTGCCAGCAGCTTACCCTCCTGGGATGAGCGGGAGGCTACTGGTGAGCAGTTCTTC	CASSLPSWDEREATGEQFF
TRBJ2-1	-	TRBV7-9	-	TGTGCCAGCAGCTGGTACAATGAGCAGTTCTTC	CASSWYNEQFF
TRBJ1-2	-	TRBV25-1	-	TGTGCCAGCAGCCGGGGGGGGACTAACTATGGCTACACCTTC	CASSRGGTNYGYTF
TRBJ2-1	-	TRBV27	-	TGTGCCAGCAGTATCAGACAGGGAGGCGATGAGCAGTTCTTC	CASSIRQGGDEQFF
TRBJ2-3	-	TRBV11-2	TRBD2	TGTGCCAGCAGCCGCTGGGGATCCGGGACTAGCGGAACAGATACGCAGTATTTT	CASSRWGSGTSGTDTQYF
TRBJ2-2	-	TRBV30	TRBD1	TGTGCCTGGAGTTTGGGACAGGGTCCCGGGGAGCTGTTTTTT	CAWSLGQGPGELFF
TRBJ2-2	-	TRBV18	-	TGTGCCAGCTCACTCCGGGACGCAGTCACCGGGGAGCTGTTTTTT	CASSLRDAVTGELFF
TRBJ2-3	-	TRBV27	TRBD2	TGTGCCAGCAGTTTCGGACTAGCTGCAGATACGCAGTATTTT	CASSFGLAADTQYF
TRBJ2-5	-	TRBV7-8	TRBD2	TGTGCCAGCAGCTTAGTACTAGCGGGAGGGTTCGAAGAGACCCAGTACTTC	CASSLVLAGGFEETQYF
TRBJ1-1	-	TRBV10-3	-	TGTGCCATCAGTGAGTCGACTCGGGACGGCGGCACTGAAGCTTTCTTT	CAISESTRDGGTEAFF
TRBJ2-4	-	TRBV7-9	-	TGTGCCAGCAGCTGGGACCAGCCGGCTGACATTCAGTACTTC	CASSWDQPADIQYF
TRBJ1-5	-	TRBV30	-	TGTGCCTGGAGGTTTGCCTGGACCCTATGGAATCAGCCCCAGCATTTT	CAWRFAWTLWNQPQHF
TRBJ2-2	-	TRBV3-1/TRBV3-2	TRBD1	TGTGCCAGCAGCCAGGGGGACAGTAACACCGGGGAGCTGTTTTTT	CASSQGDSNTGELFF
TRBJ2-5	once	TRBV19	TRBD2	TGTGCCAGTAGCCGGACTAGCAGAGGAGAGACCCAGTACTTC	CASSRTSRGETQYF
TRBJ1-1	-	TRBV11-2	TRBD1	TGTGCCAGCAGCTGGGACAGTTATGAAGCTTTCTTT	CASSWDSYEAFF
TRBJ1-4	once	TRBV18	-	TGTGCCAGCTCAGAGCAGGGTGCAACTAATGAAAAACTGTTTTTT	CASSEQGATNEKLFF
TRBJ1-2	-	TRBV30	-	TGTGCCTGGAGGGCCCTCGGGTCAGGTGGCTACACCTTC	CAWRALGSGGYTF
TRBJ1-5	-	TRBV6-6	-	TGTGCCACAAGACAGCTTATCTATCAGCCCCAGCATTTT	CATRQLIYQPQHF
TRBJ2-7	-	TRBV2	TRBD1	TGTGCCACAACACAGGGGCGCCTTAACGAGCAGTACTTC	CATTQGRLNEQYF
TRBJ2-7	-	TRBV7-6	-	TGTGCCAGCAGCCCAGAGGGACTCGCTAGCTCCTACGAGCAGTACTTC	CASSPEGLASSYEQYF
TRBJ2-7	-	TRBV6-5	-	TGTGCCAGCAGGCGGGACTCTCTTTTTTACGAGCAGTACTTC	CASRRDSLFYEQYF
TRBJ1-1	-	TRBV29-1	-	TGCAGCGAGTCTTACAGGGAGTCAGCCGAAGCTTTCTTT	CSESYRESAEAFF
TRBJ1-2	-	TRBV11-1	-	TGTGCCAGCAGCCTAACCCCGGACGTCACCTATGGCTACACCTTC	CASSLTPDVTYGYTF
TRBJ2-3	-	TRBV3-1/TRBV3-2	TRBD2	TGTGCCAGCAGCCTGATACCCCGACTTCGGCTAGCGGGGGGCATCACAGATACGCAGTATTTT	CASSLIPRLRLAGGITDTQYF
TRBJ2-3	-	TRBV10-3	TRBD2	TGTGCCACCCGACTAGCGGGAGGCACAGATACGCAGTATTTT	CATRLAGGTDTQYF
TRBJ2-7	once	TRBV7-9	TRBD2	TGTGCCAGCAGCGAGCGGGGGAGCACCTACGAGCAGTACTTC	CASSERGSTYEQYF
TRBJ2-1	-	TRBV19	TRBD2	TGTGCCAGTAGTATAGGTTTGGCTAGCGGGAAGGCCCACAATGAGCAGTTCTTC	CASSIGLASGKAHNEQFF
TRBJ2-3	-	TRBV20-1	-	TGCAGTGCTAGAGAGGCAGATACGCAGTATTTT	CSAREADTQYF
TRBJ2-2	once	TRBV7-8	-	TGTGCCAGCAGCTTAGCGTTAATAGACCACACGAACACCGGGGAGCTGTTTTTT	CASSLALIDHTNTGELFF
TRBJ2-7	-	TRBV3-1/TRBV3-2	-	TGTGCCAGCAGCCCTCGGTCGGGCCTACTATACGAGCAGTACTTC	CASSPRSGLLYEQYF
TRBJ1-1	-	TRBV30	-	TGTGCCTGGAGTACCGCGAAAGGGGCTTGGTTCACTGAAGCTTTCTTT	CAWSTAKGAWFTEAFF
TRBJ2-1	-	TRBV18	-	TGTGCCAGCTCACCACCGGGGGGGGCCTTCTACAATGAGCAGTTCTTC	CASSPPGGAFYNEQFF
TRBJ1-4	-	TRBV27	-	TGTGCCAGCAGCCGACCGGGTCTTAATGAAAAACTGTTTTTT	CASSRPGLNEKLFF
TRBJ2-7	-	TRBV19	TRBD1	TGTGCCAGTAGTCCCGGGACAGGGGGCGAGCAGTACTTC	CASSPGTGGEQYF
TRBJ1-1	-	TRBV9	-	TGTGCCAGCAGCGTAGGTCAAAGGAACACTGAAGCTTTCTTT	CASSVGQRNTEAFF
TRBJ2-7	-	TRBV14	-	TGTGCCAGCAGCCAAACCATCCGGGACACCTACGAGCAGTACTTC	CASSQTIRDTYEQYF
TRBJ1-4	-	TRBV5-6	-	TGTGCCAGCAGCTTGGTCAGGGGTAGAGAAAAACTGTTTTTT	CASSLVRGREKLFF
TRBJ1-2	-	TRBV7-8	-	TGTGCCAGCAGCTTAGGACACCCTGGTCTGTATGGCTACACCTTC	CASSLGHPGLYGYTF
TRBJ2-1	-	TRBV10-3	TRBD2	TGTGCCATCGAACGGGAGGGCCGGAGTGAGCAGTTCTTC	CAIEREGRSEQFF
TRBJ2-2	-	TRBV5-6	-	TGTGCCAGCAGCTTGGATTTTTGGAACACCGGGGAGCTGTTTTTT	CASSLDFWNTGELFF